This TCR beta chain originates from a study of shared T cell receptors in the human thymus. With 6 bases removed from V and 0 bases from J, the gap between germline ends came to 30 bases. Germline CDR1 is LNHDA and CDR2 is SQIVND (reference sequence). This CDR3 comprises 21 residues. Using immunoSEQ multiplex PCR, the repertoire was profiled, and TCRdb retains in-frame clones only, with some absent. The sample lists fewer than 700,000 clones; roughly 88% were seen once. Another study also made use of these data, one on human thymus T cells.

The receptor was derived from a boy less than two years old with a congenital heart defect. The V gene is TRBV19, the J gene TRBJ1-5; TRBD1 is a possible D gene (5 bases). The sequencing sample was made of thymocytes. The CDR3 region is CASRSREEALRFLYSNQPQHF. DNA of the CDR3: TGTGCCAGTAGAAGCAGGGAGGAGGCTCTCCGTTTCCTCTATAGCAATCAGCCCCAGCATTTT.